The 9 T cell receptor beta chains given below trace back to one sample, sequenced in a study of blood T cell repertoires in COVID-19. TCRdb keeps only in-frame clones here, not all; method: immunoSEQ multiplex PCR. The data show roughly 99,000 clones, 88% seen once. The sample was peripheral blood. The source is a middle-aged man with active or convalescent COVID-19.

This chain links TRBV28 with TRBJ1-2, with 7 bases aligning to TRBD1. Germline V gene lookup returns CDR1 MDHEN and CDR2 SYDVKM. This CDR3 spans 14 amino acids. V was pared by 3 bases and J by 7 bases, with 8 bases of the junction left unmatched. The CDR3 spells CASSFDRERPGYTF. For the CDR3, the DNA is TGTGCCAGCAGTTTTGACAGGGAGCGGCCTGGCTACACCTTC.

V is TRBV6-1 and J is TRBJ2-2, with D possibly being TRBD2 (5 bases). Germline assignment: CDR1 MNHNS and CDR2 SASEGT. The CDR3 totals 17 residues. V shed 2 bases and J shed 0 bases, with 13 bases lying between them. The CDR3 nucleotides read TGTGCCAGCAGTGAAAGGGCGGAGGCCGCGAACACCGGGGAGCTGTTTTTT. Protein sequence: CASSERAEAANTGELFF.

This clone appeared a few times. This chain connects TRBV6-6 to TRBJ1-2, with a tentative D call TRBD1 (5 bases). Germline lookup yields CDR1 MNHNY and CDR2 SVGAGI (reference sequence). The CDR3 totals 13 residues. V shed 6 bases and J shed 3 bases, with 11 bases lying between them. The CDR3 DNA is TGTGCCAGCAGGGGGAAAGGGGACTATGGCTACACCTTC. It encodes CASRGKGDYGYTF.

The chain employs TRBV28 and TRBJ2-5; 10 bases agree with TRBD2. The CDR3 consists of 15 residues. Trimming at V came to 8 bases and at J to 5 bases, leaving 11 bases not matched to a gene. The germline CDR1 and CDR2 sequences are MDHEN and SYDVKM. CDR3 sequence: CASSQALAGVETQYF. CDR3 nucleotide sequence: TGTGCCAGCTCCCAGGCGCTAGCGGGAGTGGAGACCCAGTACTTC.

The chain is built from TRBV7-9 and TRBJ2-7; 9 positions match TRBD1. The J segment lost 3 bases and the V segment lost 5 bases, leaving 2 bases of the junction unmatched. CDR1 SEHNR and CDR2 FQNEAQ come from the germline V gene (reference sequence). There are 13 residues in the CDR3. The CDR3, as DNA: TGTGCCAGCAGCCGGACAGGGGACTACGAGCAGTACTTC. This sequence encodes CASSRTGDYEQYF.

The V call is TRBV6-5, the J call TRBJ1-3; no definite D call. The CDR3 is made up of 13 amino acids. CDR1 MNHEY and CDR2 SVGAGI come from the germline V gene. Trimming removed 5 bases from V and 0 bases from J, with 5 bases in between. The CDR3 reads CASSPHSGNTIYF. DNA of the CDR3: TGTGCCAGCAGTCCCCACTCTGGAAACACCATATATTTT.

The rearrangement joins TRBV3-1 (or the pseudogene TRBV3-2) to TRBJ2-2; possible D gene TRBD2, 7 bases. The V gene's germline CDR1 is LGHDT and CDR2 YNNKEL (reference sequence). The V and J ends lost 3 bases and 4 bases respectively, with 9 bases between them. This CDR3 has 14 amino acids. CDR3 sequence reads: CASSQGGATGELFF. The CDR3 coding sequence is TGTGCCAGCAGCCAGGGGGGGGCCACCGGGGAGCTGTTTTTT.

The J gene is TRBJ2-6, the V gene TRBV11-2, with D uncertain. Trimming took 0 bases from V and 2 from J, leaving 5 bases between them. CDR3 size: 15 residues. The V gene's germline CDR1 is SGHAT and CDR2 FQNNGV. The CDR3 region has the DNA TGTGCCAGCAGCTTAGATAGAGCTGGGGCCAACGTCCTGACTTTC. Its translation: CASSLDRAGANVLTF.

The chain carries TRBV7-8 and TRBJ2-7; no definite D call. The CDR3 sequence is 13 residues long. CDR1 SGHVS and CDR2 FQNEAQ come from the germline V gene. Trimming stripped 3 bases from V and 1 base from J, with 7 bases between. DNA of the CDR3: TGTGCCAGCAGCTTCCAAACTTCCTACGAGCAGTACTTC. Amino acid sequence: CASSFQTSYEQYF.